These 21 T cell receptor beta chains came from one sample sequenced in a study of blood T cell repertoires in COVID-19. Produced via immunoSEQ multiplex PCR; TCRdb's table is partial and in-frame only. The table includes fewer than 200,000 clones, about 88% detected once. What was sequenced was PBMCs or T cells enriched from blood (not recorded which). The receptors stem from a man aged 50 to 59 who had recovered from COVID-19.

The chain carries TRBV19 and TRBJ1-2, with D perhaps TRBD1 (5 bases). Germline loops: CDR1 LNHDA, CDR2 SQIVND (reference sequence). Deletions cut 6 bases from V and 8 bases from J, with 10 bases between. The CDR3 extends over 11 amino acids. The CDR3 coding sequence is TGTGCCAGTAGATCGACAGTAGGCTACACCTTC. As protein: CASRSTVGYTF.

CDR3: CASSLYSNQPQHF. DNA for the CDR3: TGTGCCAGCAGCCTATATAGCAATCAGCCCCAGCATTTT. V is TRBV12-3 or TRBV12-4 and J is TRBJ1-5; D is unclear. CDR3 length: 13 residues. Trimming took 6 bases from V and 0 from J, leaving 6 bases between them.

This sequence joins TRBV7-2 and TRBJ2-1; 10 bases agree with TRBD2. The germline CDR1 and CDR2 sequences are SGHTA and FQGNSA. Trimming cost V 2 bases and J 7 bases; bases outside gene matches: 8. The CDR3 runs 16 residues. CDR3 amino acids: CASSLTSSGGANEQFF. The CDR3 DNA follows: TGTGCCAGCAGCTTAACATCTAGCGGGGGTGCTAATGAGCAGTTCTTC.

The chain combines TRBV7-3 with TRBJ1-1; D perhaps matches TRBD1 (6 bases). This CDR3 has 13 residues. V was clipped by 2 bases and J by 9 bases, with 13 bases between them. Germline V gives CDR1 SGHTA, CDR2 FQGTGA. The CDR3 nucleotides are TGTGCCAGCAGCTTAGGGGCAGGGGACAAAGCTTTCTTT. Translation: CASSLGAGDKAFF.

The J gene is TRBJ1-5, the V gene TRBV12-3 or TRBV12-4; D gene ambiguous. The CDR3 loop spans 13 amino acids. Trimming took off 6 bases at V and 4 bases at J, with 10 bases between the two ends. The DNA of the CDR3 is TGTGCCAGCAGCCGCAGTCTTAATCAGCCCCAGCATTTT. Its protein is CASSRSLNQPQHF.

This chain links TRBV7-3 with TRBJ2-1; 9 positions match TRBD2. Looked up from germline, CDR1 is SGHTA and CDR2 is FQGTGA. J gave up 9 bases and V 4 bases, and 16 bases lay outside the gene matches. The CDR3 contains 17 residues. CDR3: CASSSQPGLAVKGEQFF. Here the CDR3 DNA reads TGTGCCAGCAGCTCCCAACCGGGACTAGCTGTTAAGGGTGAGCAGTTCTTC.

This sequence joins TRBV9 and TRBJ1-1; 7 bases match TRBD1. Germline CDR1 and CDR2: SGDLS and YYNGEE. J lost 3 bases, V lost 1 base, and 3 bases had no gene match. The CDR3 consists of 14 residues. Here the CDR3 reads CASSVKGADTEAFF. The CDR3 nucleotides read TGTGCCAGCAGCGTAAAGGGGGCAGACACTGAAGCTTTCTTT.

This chain uses TRBV30 with TRBJ1-6; maybe TRBD1 (6 bases). Germline V lookup: CDR1 GTSNPN, CDR2 SVGIG (reference sequence). V was trimmed by 3 bases and J by 9 bases, leaving 18 bases between them. The CDR3 contains 15 residues. The CDR3 coding sequence is TGTGCCTGGAGGCCCCAGGGGCAGGGAAGTTCACCCCTCCACTTT. Encoded protein: CAWRPQGQGSSPLHF. The full variable domain, with the rest looked up from reference TRBV30 and TRBJ1-6, is SQTIHQWPATLVQPVGSPLSLECTVEGTSNPNLYWYRQAAGRGLQLLFYSVGIGQISSEVPQNLSASRPQDRQFILSSKKLLLSDSGFYLCAWRPQGQGSSPLHFGNGTRLTVT.

This clone was seen once. The V call is TRBV27, the J call TRBJ2-3; possible D gene TRBD2, 6 bases. The V gene lost 2 bases and the J gene lost 2 bases, with 8 bases spanning the gap. CDR3 length equals 14 residues. Germline CDR1 is MNHEY and CDR2 is SMNVEV (reference sequence). CDR3 sequence (DNA): TGTGCCAGCAGTTTAAGCGGGTCCACAGATACGCAGTATTTT. Amino acid sequence: CASSLSGSTDTQYF.

V is TRBV2 and J is TRBJ2-1; 9 bases align to TRBD1. From germline, CDR1 is SNHLY and CDR2 FYNNEI. V shed 6 bases and J 3 bases; nucleotides not matched to a gene: 6. The length of the CDR3 is 15 residues. CDR3 nucleotides: TGTGCCAGCAGGACCGGGACAGGGTTCTACAATGAGCAGTTCTTC. This translates into CASRTGTGFYNEQFF.

This clone was picked up a small number of times. V gene TRBV19 combines with J gene TRBJ1-4, with D hard to call. Germline V gene data show CDR1 as LNHDA and CDR2 as SQIVND (reference sequence). The V end was cut by 4 bases, the J end by 1 base, with 7 bases between. This CDR3 is built from 14 residues. The CDR3 region is CASSNTLTNEKLFF. The CDR3 region has the DNA TGTGCCAGTAGTAACACGCTAACTAATGAAAAACTGTTTTTT.

The chain is built from TRBV5-6 and TRBJ1-2, with 9 bases lining up with TRBD1. The junction had 5 bases not matched to a gene; V was cut back by 4 bases and J by 4 bases. The CDR3 covers 14 residues. Germline lookup yields CDR1 SGHDT and CDR2 YYEEEE. The CDR3 nucleotides read TGTGCCAGCAGCCACTGGGACAGGGCCTATGGCTACACCTTC. Amino acids: CASSHWDRAYGYTF.

A single count supports this clone. Other nucleotide sequences in the sample specify the same CDR3. The V call is TRBV11-2, the J call TRBJ2-3; D is uncertain. The CDR3 covers 12 residues. The germline V gene has CDR1 SGHAT and CDR2 FQNNGV. V was trimmed by 5 bases and J by 0 bases, leaving 3 bases between them. DNA for the CDR3: TGTGCCAGCAGCCCAAGCACAGATACGCAGTATTTT. Translation gives CASSPSTDTQYF.

The gene calls are TRBV7-8 and TRBJ1-5; no clear D. V lost 0 bases and J 2 bases, leaving 8 bases between the germline ends. The V gene's germline CDR1 is SGHVS and CDR2 FQNEAQ. This CDR3 is built from 15 residues. Here the CDR3 reads CASSLATARNQPQHF. In DNA form, the CDR3 reads TGTGCCAGCAGCTTAGCCACAGCTCGCAATCAGCCCCAGCATTTT.

The chain is built from TRBV29-1 and TRBJ1-5; D is uncertain. CDR3 length: 12 residues. V lost 7 bases to trimming and J lost 0 bases, with 7 bases between them. Germline CDR1 is SQVTM and CDR2 is ANQGSEA. CDR3 loop: CSGGNSNQPQHF. In DNA form, the CDR3 reads TGCAGCGGGGGTAATAGCAATCAGCCCCAGCATTTT.

This sequence joins TRBV9 and TRBJ2-3; 11 nucleotides align to TRBD1. With V trimmed by 3 bases and J by 4 bases, 10 bases remained unmatched. The V gene's germline CDR1 is SGDLS and CDR2 YYNGEE. The CDR3 runs to 17 residues. CDR3 DNA sequence: TGTGCCAGCAGCGCCCGTCCCCCGGGACAGGGGGCAGATACGCAGTATTTT. As protein: CASSARPPGQGADTQYF.

In its sample, this clone was seen a few times. The rearrangement links TRBV30 to TRBJ1-4; TRBD1 is a possible D gene (5 bases). V shed 3 bases and J shed 5 bases, with 10 bases lying between them. The CDR3 is 13 residues long. The germline gives CDR1 GTSNPN, CDR2 SVGIG (reference sequence). Here the CDR3 reads CAWSGGSNEKLFF. Here the CDR3 DNA reads TGTGCCTGGAGCGGGGGGTCGAATGAAAAACTGTTTTTT.

V and J are TRBV18 and TRBJ2-7, with D unresolved. V gave up 5 bases and J gave up 3 bases, with 11 bases separating them. Per germline, CDR1 KGHSH and CDR2 LQKENI. This CDR3 spans 13 amino acids. CDR3 sequence (DNA): TGTGCCAGCTCAGTATTACAGAGCTACGAGCAGTACTTC. This gives the protein CASSVLQSYEQYF.

The sample holds one count of this clone. The genes are TRBV19 and TRBJ1-5; 8 bases fit TRBD1. The CDR3 covers 15 residues. The V gene's germline CDR1 is LNHDA and CDR2 SQIVND (reference sequence). With 5 bases clipped from V and 4 bases from J, the junction kept 7 bases outside the gene matches. The CDR3 DNA reads TGTGCCAGTAGTGTGACAGGGGATTCAAATCAGCCCCAGCATTTT. This codes for CASSVTGDSNQPQHF.

The chain links TRBV10-1 to TRBJ1-4; D unclear. In germline, CDR1 is WNHNN, CDR2 SYGVQD (reference sequence). The V gene lost 7 bases and the J gene lost 9 bases, with 15 bases spanning the gap. This CDR3 has 13 residues. CDR3 sequence reads: CASILRELKKLFF. CDR3 nucleotide sequence: TGCGCCAGCATTTTAAGGGAGCTGAAAAAACTGTTTTTT.

This clone showed up just once. The V call is TRBV6-5, the J call TRBJ1-2; TRBD1 aligns across 9 bases. The V segment lost 5 bases and the J segment 6 bases; nucleotides outside the gene matches: 7. This CDR3 contains 14 residues. Germline CDR1 and CDR2: MNHEY and SVGAGI. The CDR3 sequence is CASSRPGTGNGYTF. CDR3 sequence (DNA): TGTGCCAGCAGTAGACCCGGGACAGGGAATGGCTACACCTTC.